This T cell receptor beta chain was identified in a study of PD-L1 blockade in urothelial cancer. Described time point: pretreatment peripheral blood. Using immunoSEQ multiplex PCR, the repertoire was profiled, and TCRdb retains in-frame clones only, with some absent. Here the sample spans about 50,000 clones, approximately 79% being singletons. The sequence was obtained from a man aged 70-80 years with urothelial cancer. The sequencing used PBMCs, collected around atezolizumab (anti-PD-L1) treatment.

CDR3: CASSPPGGENEKLFF. The CDR3 DNA sequence: TGTGCCAGCTCACCTCCAGGGGGAGAAAATGAAAAACTGTTTTTT. The rearrangement uses TRBV18 and TRBJ1-4, with 7 positions matching TRBD1. CDR1 and CDR2 from the germline V gene are KGHSH and LQKENI. With V trimmed by 3 bases and J by 5 bases, 6 bases remained unmatched. The CDR3 is 15 residues long.